What follows describes a single T cell receptor (beta chain). The repertoire was sequenced with immunoSEQ multiplex PCR; TCRdb's copy has only in-frame clones and lacks some. The top ten hold under 3% of the sample, which has about 93,000 clones, 80% to 90% seen once. These data come from a study of T cell responses to AZD1222 COVID-19 vaccine. Germline loops: CDR1 SGHNT, CDR2 YYREEE (reference sequence). The CDR3 spans 16 residues. Unmatched junction bases numbered 5, after V lost 2 bases and J lost 4 bases. The material sequenced was peripheral blood, taken 28 days after the second AZD1222 dose. The sequence came from an adult who received the AZD1222 COVID-19 vaccine. The V call is TRBV5-4, the J call TRBJ2-5, with 13 bases that match TRBD2. CDR3 sequence reads: CASSFGLAGERETQYF. As DNA, the CDR3 is TGTGCCAGCAGCTTCGGACTAGCGGGGGAAAGAGAGACCCAGTACTTC.